This T cell receptor beta chain was identified in a study of control samples from healthy donors and cancer patients. Trimming took 3 bases from V and 4 from J, leaving 25 bases between them. The CDR3 runs 19 residues. In germline, CDR1 is MGHRA, CDR2 YSYEKL. TCRdb's copy holds only in-frame clones and misses some; the assay was immunoSEQ multiplex PCR. Seen here are tens of thousands of clones, 88% observed once, and the top ten hold over 35%. Sequencing was carried out using PBMCs. The chain is built from TRBV4-1 and TRBJ1-3, with D maybe TRBD1 (6 bases). This sequence was found in a middle-aged man with head and neck cancer. The CDR3 region has the DNA TGCGCCAGCAGCCATGAGAACCATGCTCGCCAGGGGTTCGGAAACACCATATATTTT. The encoded protein is CASSHENHARQGFGNTIYF.